The next 10 T cell receptor beta chains were all read from a single sample in a study of CD8 T cells in ankylosing spondylitis. TCRdb itself ran the 5' RACE reads through MiXCR, one entry per CDR3 protein. The sample holds roughly 42,000 distinct CDR3 sequences, around 2.9% seen once. Sequenced sample: blood, either unsorted or a sorted T cell fraction (not recorded which). The receptors were sampled from a male donor with ankylosing spondylitis or in good health (not recorded which).

This clonotype has ten or more counts. The chain is built from TRBV9 and TRBJ1-1; no firm D call. V dropped 4 bases and J dropped 0 bases, with 10 bases sitting between them. The CDR3 contains 14 residues. Germline CDR1 SGDLS, CDR2 YYNGEE. CDR3 region: CASSSGLMNTEAFF. The CDR3 DNA sequence: TGTGCCAGCAGCTCCGGGCTAATGAACACTGAAGCTTTCTTT.

This clonotype was detected many times. The gene calls are TRBV9 and TRBJ1-1, with D perhaps TRBD1 (6 bases). The germline gives CDR1 SGDLS, CDR2 YYNGEE. The CDR3 extends over 15 amino acids. The V gene lost 3 bases and the J gene lost 2 bases, with 14 bases spanning the gap. CDR3 region: CASSESGQLNTEAFF. The DNA for the CDR3 is TGTGCCAGCAGCGAGTCCGGACAGCTTAACACTGAAGCTTTCTTT.

There are many counts of this clonotype. The chain joins TRBV9 to TRBJ2-5; perhaps TRBD1 as D (6 bases). This CDR3 spans 14 amino acids. Looked up from germline, CDR1 is SGDLS and CDR2 is YYNGEE. V was pared by 4 bases and J by 1 base, with 11 bases between. The chain's CDR3 is CASSLQGTQETQYF. DNA of the CDR3: TGTGCCAGCAGCCTCCAGGGGACCCAAGAGACCCAGTACTTC.

This clonotype was seen many times. The chain employs TRBV9 and TRBJ1-2; D possibly corresponds to TRBD1 (5 bases). Trimming pared 2 bases from V and 4 bases from J, leaving 12 bases between. Germline values: CDR1 SGDLS, CDR2 YYNGEE. The CDR3 runs to 14 residues. The CDR3 bases are TGTGCCAGCAGCGTCAATCAGGGAATCTATGGCTACACCTTC. Translating gives CASSVNQGIYGYTF.

This clonotype was observed many times. The chain recombines TRBV9 with TRBJ2-2; 8 bases align to TRBD2. Germline V gives CDR1 SGDLS, CDR2 YYNGEE. This CDR3 has 20 residues. Trimming took 4 bases from V and 4 from J; bases not matched to a gene: 21. The CDR3 DNA sequence: TGTGCCAGCAGCAGTCCTGGGGACATTAACCTAGCGGGCCGCACCGGGGAGCTGTTTTTT. This encodes CASSSPGDINLAGRTGELFF.

This clonotype has ten or more counts. J is TRBJ2-1 and V is TRBV9; D is ambiguous. CDR1 is SGDLS, CDR2 YYNGEE, per germline. The CDR3 totals 12 residues. Trimming left V 1 base short and J 8 bases short, with 7 bases between. The CDR3 nucleotides are TGTGCCAGCAGCGTAAGTAATTATGAGCAGTTCTTC. It yields the protein CASSVSNYEQFF.

In this sample, this clonotype turned up many times. V usage is TRBV9 and J usage is TRBJ2-1; 7 nucleotides align to TRBD1. V was clipped by 3 bases and J by 8 bases; unmatched bases: 8. This CDR3 comprises 14 residues. Looked up from germline, CDR1 is SGDLS and CDR2 is YYNGEE. The DNA for the CDR3 is TGTGCCAGCAGCGCTTCGACAGGGAAGTATGAGCAGTTCTTC. Protein sequence: CASSASTGKYEQFF.

This clonotype was observed at least ten times. This sequence joins TRBV9 and TRBJ2-7; 13 nucleotides align to TRBD2. The junction had 6 bases not matched to a gene; V was cut back by 3 bases and J by 3 bases. Germline V gene lookup returns CDR1 SGDLS and CDR2 YYNGEE. The CDR3 spans 16 residues. The CDR3 DNA is TGTGCCAGCAGCGGCGGGACTAGCGGGGCTTTCTACGAGCAGTACTTC. Its translation: CASSGGTSGAFYEQYF.

This clonotype was seen at least ten times. The chain recombines TRBV9 with TRBJ2-2, with 7 bases lining up with TRBD1. Trimming cost V 4 bases and J 5 bases; bases outside gene matches: 17. CDR1 and CDR2 from the germline V gene are SGDLS and YYNGEE. This CDR3 has 18 residues. CDR3 bases: TGTGCCAGCAGCCCAACCAACAAGGGGGCGCTTGTAACCGGGGAGCTGTTTTTT. Its translation: CASSPTNKGALVTGELFF. Together with reference TRBV9 and TRBJ2-2, the CDR3 gives the full variable domain: DSGVTQTPKHLITATGQRVTLRCSPRSGDLSVYWYQQSLDQGLQFLIQYYNGEERAKGNILERFSAQQFPDLHSELNLSSLELGDSALYFCASSPTNKGALVTGELFFGEGSRLTVL.

This clonotype was seen ten or more times. The chain has TRBV9 and TRBJ1-1; no clear D. The CDR3 is 13 amino acids. Trimming left V 3 bases short and J 1 base short, with 7 bases between. Germline V gene data show CDR1 as SGDLS and CDR2 as YYNGEE. The CDR3 loop reads CASSAAGNTEAFF. CDR3 DNA: TGTGCCAGCAGCGCGGCGGGGAACACTGAAGCTTTCTTT. Using reference TRBV9 and TRBJ1-1 for the parts outside the CDR3, the full variable domain is DSGVTQTPKHLITATGQRVTLRCSPRSGDLSVYWYQQSLDQGLQFLIQYYNGEERAKGNILERFSAQQFPDLHSELNLSSLELGDSALYFCASSAAGNTEAFFGQGTRLTVV.